A single sample gave rise to the 32 T cell receptor beta chains below, sequenced in a study of technical replicates of blood from several donors. Clones were read by immunoSEQ multiplex PCR, and TCRdb kept only the in-frame ones, dropping some. Of tens of thousands of clones in the sample, 95% to 98% were seen once. The material sequenced was T cells isolated from PBMCs. Every receptor here comes from a human donor in good health.

The chain employs TRBV12-5 and TRBJ2-1; D is ambiguous. The CDR3 has 16 amino acids. Trimming shortened V by 1 base and J by 0 bases, and 10 bases separated the two germline ends. Germline-derived CDR1 and CDR2 are LGHNT and FRNRAP. The DNA for the CDR3 is TGTGCTAGTGGTTTGGCCGTCCATAGCTCCTACAATGAGCAGTTCTTC. This translates into CASGLAVHSSYNEQFF.

This clone showed up just once. The V call is TRBV19, the J call TRBJ1-1, with no clear D. CDR1 and CDR2 (germline): LNHDA, SQIVND (reference sequence). The V end was cut by 5 bases, the J end by 0 bases, with 4 bases between. The CDR3 has 12 amino acids. CDR3 loop: CASSELNTEAFF. In nucleotides, the CDR3 is TGTGCCAGTAGTGAGCTGAACACTGAAGCTTTCTTT.

V and J are TRBV27 and TRBJ2-7, with TRBD2 matching over 7 bases. The CDR3 spans 14 residues. V was pared by 3 bases and J by 4 bases, with 6 bases of the junction left unmatched. CDR1 and CDR2 (germline): MNHEY, SMNVEV (reference sequence). The CDR3 DNA follows: TGTGCCAGCAGTTTGGACCAGCGGGAATACGAGCAGTACTTC. It encodes CASSLDQREYEQYF.

This clone occurred a few times. This chain links TRBV5-1 with TRBJ2-1; 8 nucleotides align to TRBD2. The V segment lost 4 bases and the J segment 4 bases; nucleotides outside the gene matches: 10. The germline gives CDR1 SGHRS, CDR2 YFSETQ. This CDR3 contains 16 residues. CDR3 residues: CASSPGVAGGYNEQFF. CDR3 nucleotides: TGCGCCAGCAGCCCCGGGGTGGCGGGGGGATACAATGAGCAGTTCTTC.

The chain employs TRBV30 and TRBJ1-1, with TRBD1 matching 7 bases. This CDR3 contains 13 residues. Trimming removed 1 base from V and 4 bases from J; junction bases left unmatched: 3. The germline CDR1 and CDR2 sequences are GTSNPN and SVGIG (reference sequence). The CDR3 DNA sequence: TGTGCCTGGAGTGGACAGGGCGGCACTGAAGCTTTCTTT. Translating gives CAWSGQGGTEAFF.

The rearrangement links TRBV30 to TRBJ2-5, with TRBD2 identical over 10 bases. CDR1 is GTSNPN and CDR2 is SVGIG in the germline V gene (reference sequence). The V segment lost 5 bases and the J segment 5 bases; nucleotides outside the gene matches: 8. The CDR3 has 14 amino acids. CDR3 in DNA: TGTGCCTGGGGTAAACTAGCGGGATTCGAGACCCAGTACTTC. This gives the protein CAWGKLAGFETQYF.

The chain combines TRBV29-1 with TRBJ1-2; TRBD1 aligns across 7 bases. The J segment lost 2 bases and the V segment lost 4 bases, leaving 1 base of the junction unmatched. CDR1 and CDR2 (germline): SQVTM, ANQGSEA. The length of the CDR3 is 12 residues. The CDR3: CSVGQGNYGYTF. The CDR3 DNA reads TGCAGCGTTGGACAGGGAAACTATGGCTACACCTTC.

The V and J genes are TRBV28 and TRBJ2-3; perhaps TRBD2 as D (5 bases). V lost 3 bases and J 0 bases, leaving 10 bases between the germline ends. This CDR3 has 15 residues. Germline CDR1 reads MDHEN; CDR2 reads SYDVKM. CDR3 amino acids: CASSFLALSTDTQYF. The CDR3 DNA follows: TGTGCCAGCAGTTTTCTAGCCTTGAGCACAGATACGCAGTATTTT.

This clone was counted once. The chain links TRBV18 to TRBJ2-7; 10 nucleotides match TRBD2. The CDR3 has 16 amino acids. Looked up from germline, CDR1 is KGHSH and CDR2 is LQKENI. The J segment lost 5 bases and the V segment lost 3 bases, leaving 10 bases of the junction unmatched. This CDR3 reads CASSPKQASGRNEQYF. CDR3 sequence (DNA): TGTGCCAGCTCACCTAAACAGGCTAGCGGGAGAAACGAGCAGTACTTC. The variable domain in full, with the rest retrieved from reference TRBV18 and TRBJ2-7, is NAGVMQNPRHLVRRRGQEARLRCSPMKGHSHVYWYRQLPEEGLKFMVYLQKENIIDESGMPKERFSAEFPKEGPSILRIQQVVRGDSAAYFCASSPKQASGRNEQYFGPGTRLTVT.

The V gene is TRBV6-1, the J gene TRBJ2-7; D gene uncertain. There are 10 residues in the CDR3. Trimming took 8 bases from V and 5 from J, leaving 7 bases between them. The germline V gene encodes CDR1 MNHNS and CDR2 SASEGT. CDR3 nucleotide sequence: TGTGCCAGCCTTGCGGACGAGCAGTACTTC. Encoded protein: CASLADEQYF.

The chain links TRBV6-5 to TRBJ1-1, with TRBD1 as a possible D gene (5 bases). The CDR3 sequence is 14 residues long. Germline CDR1 and CDR2: MNHEY and SVGAGI. V lost 0 bases and J lost 5, with 10 bases in between. CDR3 sequence reads: CASSYSEGRTEAFF. The CDR3, as DNA: TGTGCCAGCAGTTACTCGGAGGGACGTACTGAAGCTTTCTTT.

The J gene is TRBJ2-2, the V gene TRBV29-1, with D maybe TRBD1 (6 bases). CDR1 SQVTM and CDR2 ANQGSEA come from the germline V gene. CDR3 size: 14 residues. The V gene lost 3 bases and the J gene lost 6 bases, with 14 bases spanning the gap. In nucleotides, the CDR3 is TGCAGCGTTGAGAGTGCTAAGGGGGCCGGGGAGCTGTTTTTT. Its translation: CSVESAKGAGELFF.

In this sample, this clone turned up once. The rearrangement uses TRBV28 and TRBJ2-7; a weak D match, TRBD1 (5 bases). V lost 3 bases and J lost 0, with 12 bases in between. Germline V gene data show CDR1 as MDHEN and CDR2 as SYDVKM. This CDR3 contains 15 residues. In DNA form, the CDR3 reads TGTGCCAGCAGTTTGCAGGGCCTTAGCTCCTACGAGCAGTACTTC. Translated: CASSLQGLSSYEQYF.

The chain uses TRBV4-1 and TRBJ1-2; perhaps TRBD1 as D (5 bases). Trimming took off 1 base at V and 3 bases at J, with 9 bases between the two ends. Germline-derived CDR1 and CDR2 are MGHRA and YSYEKL. This CDR3 comprises 14 residues. The CDR3 nucleotides read TGCGCCAGCAGCCAAGTAGGGGAGGACTATGGCTACACCTTC. It encodes CASSQVGEDYGYTF.

The V call is TRBV2, the J call TRBJ2-3, with TRBD2 matching 8 bases. The CDR3 extends over 16 amino acids. Germline assignment: CDR1 SNHLY and CDR2 FYNNEI. V lost 7 bases, J lost 0 bases, and 9 bases stayed unmatched. This chain's CDR3 is CASTDGRAPSTDTQYF. Here the CDR3 DNA reads TGTGCCAGCACGGACGGGAGGGCCCCCAGCACAGATACGCAGTATTTT.

V gene TRBV29-1 combines with J gene TRBJ2-7; 10 nucleotides agree with TRBD1. The CDR3 extends over 12 amino acids. J lost 4 bases, V lost 8 bases, and 5 bases had no gene match. CDR1 SQVTM and CDR2 ANQGSEA come from the germline V gene. CDR3 sequence (DNA): TGCAGCATCCGGGACAGGGGTTACGAGCAGTACTTC. Protein sequence: CSIRDRGYEQYF.

The chain recombines TRBV7-8 with TRBJ1-1, with D unresolved. This CDR3 has 15 residues. In germline, CDR1 is SGHVS, CDR2 FQNEAQ. Trimming pared 5 bases from V and 3 bases from J, leaving 16 bases between. CDR3 sequence: CASSPDLPGYTEAFF. As DNA, the CDR3 is TGTGCCAGCAGCCCCGATCTCCCAGGATACACTGAAGCTTTCTTT.

The chain carries TRBV29-1 and TRBJ2-7; 10 nucleotides agree with TRBD1. This CDR3 spans 13 amino acids. The germline V gene has CDR1 SQVTM and CDR2 ANQGSEA. Unmatched junction bases numbered 5, after V lost 5 bases and J lost 4 bases. The DNA for the CDR3 is TGCAGCGTTCCCGGGACAGGGGTTTACGAGCAGTACTTC. Residues: CSVPGTGVYEQYF.

To note about this clone: Additional DNA sequences in this sample encode the identical CDR3. CDR3 protein: CATATGNNQPQHF. CDR3 DNA sequence: TGTGCCACGGCCACGGGGAACAATCAGCCCCAGCATTTT. The rearrangement links TRBV2 to TRBJ1-5, with unresolved D. Per the germline V gene, CDR1 is SNHLY and CDR2 is FYNNEI. The CDR3 sequence is 13 residues long. Between the trimmed V and J ends, which lost 10 bases and 3 bases, there was a span of 13 bases.

CDR3 DNA sequence: TGTGCCACCAGCAGAGGGACAGGGGGGGCGAACACTGAAGCTTTCTTT. It translates to CATSRGTGGANTEAFF. V and J are TRBV15 and TRBJ1-1, with 10 bases aligning to TRBD1. Germline V lookup: CDR1 LNHNV, CDR2 YYDKDF (reference sequence). J gave up 1 base and V 1 base, and 3 bases lay outside the gene matches. The CDR3 runs to 16 residues.

V usage is TRBV15 and J usage is TRBJ2-1, with 7 bases lining up with TRBD1. This CDR3 comprises 15 residues. Germline-derived CDR1 and CDR2 are LNHNV and YYDKDF (reference sequence). Trimming removed 4 bases from V and 7 bases from J; junction bases left unmatched: 10. The CDR3 reads CATSIRQGSRNEQFF. CDR3 nucleotides: TGTGCCACCAGCATACGACAGGGTTCTAGGAATGAGCAGTTCTTC.

The CDR3 reads CASSRPSPGKVNEKLFF. CDR3 DNA sequence: TGCGCCAGCAGTAGGCCCTCCCCAGGAAAAGTTAATGAAAAACTGTTTTTT. The rearrangement joins TRBV4-1 to TRBJ1-4, with D unclear. Trimming pared 6 bases from V and 4 bases from J, leaving 21 bases between. The CDR3 has 17 amino acids. Germline CDR1 MGHRA, CDR2 YSYEKL.

The chain carries TRBV29-1 and TRBJ2-2, with TRBD1 identical over 8 bases. Germline-derived CDR1 and CDR2 are SQVTM and ANQGSEA. The CDR3 runs 13 residues. This CDR3 reads CTAGTGNTGELFF. CDR3 DNA sequence: TGCACCGCCGGGACAGGGAACACCGGGGAGCTGTTTTTT.

The gene calls are TRBV27 and TRBJ2-3; unclear D gene. The germline gives CDR1 MNHEY, CDR2 SMNVEV (reference sequence). The CDR3 is made up of 14 amino acids. V lost 5 bases and J 1 base, leaving 10 bases between the germline ends. The DNA of the CDR3 is TGTGCCAGCAGTCTACCGGGTCGCACAGATACGCAGTATTTT. The encoded protein is CASSLPGRTDTQYF.

The rearrangement joins TRBV11-2 to TRBJ2-7; D unresolved. Per the germline V gene, CDR1 is SGHAT and CDR2 is FQNNGV. The CDR3 consists of 13 residues. V was shortened by 4 bases and J by 4 bases, with 11 bases between the two germline ends. CDR3 protein: CASSSYHLYEQYF. CDR3 DNA: TGTGCCAGCAGCTCGTACCATCTATACGAGCAGTACTTC.

The count of this clone is one. The V call is TRBV7-9, the J call TRBJ2-7; D unclear. The length of the CDR3 is 14 residues. V was clipped by 2 bases and J by 1 base, with 9 bases between them. CDR1 is SEHNR, CDR2 FQNEAQ, per germline (reference sequence). The CDR3 reads CASSLMSESYEQYF. DNA for the CDR3: TGTGCCAGCAGCTTAATGTCAGAATCCTACGAGCAGTACTTC. Combining the CDR3 with reference TRBV7-9 and TRBJ2-7 gives the whole variable domain DTGVSQNPRHKITKRGQNVTFRCDPISEHNRLYWYRQTLGQGPEFLTYFQNEAQLEKSRLLSDRFSAERPKGSFSTLEIQRTEQGDSAMYLCASSLMSESYEQYFGPGTRLTVT.

The J gene is TRBJ1-5, the V gene TRBV2; 7 bases match TRBD1. CDR1 SNHLY and CDR2 FYNNEI come from the germline V gene. The length of the CDR3 is 15 residues. The V segment lost 6 bases and the J segment 2 bases; nucleotides outside the gene matches: 7. The CDR3 sequence: CASSEGQLGNQPQHF. Written as DNA, the CDR3 is TGTGCCAGCAGCGAGGGACAGCTAGGCAATCAGCCCCAGCATTTT. Filled out from reference TRBV2 and TRBJ1-5, the complete variable domain reads EPEVTQTPSHQVTQMGQEVILRCVPISNHLYFYWYRQILGQKVEFLVSFYNNEISEKSEIFDDQFSVERPDGSNFTLKIRSTKLEDSAMYFCASSEGQLGNQPQHFGDGTRLSIL.

V gene TRBV5-1 combines with J gene TRBJ2-3, with D possibly being TRBD1 (5 bases). CDR3 length equals 15 residues. The ends were cut back, 1 base at V and 6 bases at J, with 15 bases in the middle. CDR1 is SGHRS and CDR2 is YFSETQ in the germline V gene. CDR3 DNA sequence: TGCGCCAGCAGCTTGCAGGGCCCTTACACCGATACGCAGTATTTT. This translates into CASSLQGPYTDTQYF.

DNA of the CDR3: TGTGCCAGCAGTTTAACGTGGGGACAAAGTGAAGCTTTCTTT. Translating gives CASSLTWGQSEAFF. J is TRBJ1-1 and V is TRBV27, with D possibly TRBD1 on 6 matching bases. Germline CDR1 and CDR2: MNHEY and SMNVEV (reference sequence). CDR3 length: 14 residues. Deletions cut 2 bases from V and 7 bases from J, with 14 bases between.

J is TRBJ2-2 and V is TRBV19; D may be TRBD1 (5 bases). V was shortened by 6 bases and J by 9 bases, with 8 bases between the two germline ends. The CDR3 has 11 amino acids. The germline gives CDR1 LNHDA, CDR2 SQIVND (reference sequence). The CDR3 protein is CASSQDRELFF. In DNA, the CDR3 is TGTGCCAGTAGCCAGGACAGGGAGCTGTTTTTT.

V gene TRBV4-1 combines with J gene TRBJ2-7; 8 bases line up with TRBD1. The V gene end was trimmed by 0 bases and the J gene end by 5 bases; junction bases not matched to a gene: 9. CDR1 is MGHRA and CDR2 is YSYEKL in the germline V gene. There are 16 residues in the CDR3. CDR3 in DNA: TGCGCCAGCAGCCAAGAAGGTGTCAGGGGGCTCAACGAGCAGTACTTC. Translated: CASSQEGVRGLNEQYF.

The chain joins TRBV11-1 to TRBJ2-3; maybe TRBD1 (6 bases). The CDR3 is 17 residues long. Germline loops: CDR1 SGHAT, CDR2 FQDESV (reference sequence). V lost 1 base to trimming and J lost 4 bases, with 18 bases between them. The CDR3 is CASSLVPGEAGSDTQYF. As DNA, the CDR3 is TGTGCCAGCAGCTTAGTCCCAGGGGAAGCCGGCTCAGATACGCAGTATTTT.